A single sample is the source of the 32 T cell receptor beta chains below, sequenced in a study of blood T cell repertoires in COVID-19. TCRdb's copy holds only in-frame clones and misses some; the assay was immunoSEQ multiplex PCR. Here the sample spans approximately 220,000 clones, roughly 80% being singletons. Sequences were obtained from PBMCs or T cells enriched from blood (not recorded which). The source is a middle-aged woman who had been exposed to COVID-19.

This chain joins TRBV7-9 and TRBJ1-5; TRBD1 agrees at 11 bases. CDR3 length: 12 amino acids. The trim removed 11 bases at V and 8 bases at J, leaving 5 bases unmatched. CDR1 is SEHNR and CDR2 is FQNEAQ in the germline V gene (reference sequence). This CDR3 is CAAGQGVEPQHF. The CDR3 DNA follows: TGTGCCGCGGGACAGGGGGTAGAGCCCCAGCATTTT.

This chain joins TRBV2 and TRBJ1-4, with no clear D. Trimming took off 7 bases at V and 7 bases at J, with 16 bases between the two ends. Germline V gene data show CDR1 as SNHLY and CDR2 as FYNNEI. The CDR3 runs to 14 residues. The CDR3 sequence is CASTLQTSVEKLFF. CDR3 in DNA: TGTGCCAGCACCCTCCAGACATCGGTTGAAAAACTGTTTTTT.

The CDR3 DNA sequence: TGTGCCAGCAGCCAAGAGGGGGGAAGGGCATATGGCTACACCTTC. Protein product: CASSQEGGRAYGYTF. This chain uses TRBV3-1 (or the pseudogene TRBV3-2) with TRBJ1-2, with D possibly TRBD1 on 5 matching bases. Germline loops: CDR1 LGHDT, CDR2 YNNKEL (reference sequence). Trimming took 0 bases from V and 5 from J, leaving 13 bases between them. CDR3 length: 15 residues.

The chain is built from TRBV5-4 and TRBJ2-1; 9 bases align to TRBD2. Germline values: CDR1 SGHNT, CDR2 YYREEE (reference sequence). The trim removed 0 bases at V and 5 bases at J, leaving 6 bases unmatched. The CDR3 covers 16 residues. For the CDR3, the DNA is TGTGCCAGCAGCTTGGCCTCTAGCGGGGTCCACAATGAGCAGTTCTTC. Translated, it gives CASSLASSGVHNEQFF. The full variable domain, completed using reference TRBV5-4 and TRBJ2-1, is ETGVTQSPTHLIKTRGQQVTLRCSSQSGHNTVSWYQQALGQGPQFIFQYYREEENGRGNFPPRFSGLQFPNYSSELNVNALELDDSALYLCASSLASSGVHNEQFFGPGTRLTVL.

The V gene is TRBV6-1, the J gene TRBJ1-2; weak D call: TRBD1 (5 bases). Per the germline V gene, CDR1 is MNHNS and CDR2 is SASEGT. CDR3 length equals 16 residues. V was pared by 2 bases and J by 2 bases, with 15 bases between. CDR3: CASSEKTTVPNYGYTF. The CDR3 DNA sequence: TGTGCCAGCAGTGAAAAAACGACAGTGCCAAACTATGGCTACACCTTC.

The V call is TRBV19, the J call TRBJ1-4; maybe TRBD1 (6 bases). V shed 7 bases and J shed 4 bases, with 13 bases lying between them. The CDR3 is 14 amino acids. Germline lookup yields CDR1 LNHDA and CDR2 SQIVND (reference sequence). The CDR3 DNA reads as TGTGCCAGTACCAACAGGGAAGTTAATGAAAAACTGTTTTTT. Translation: CASTNREVNEKLFF.

This chain links TRBV4-1 with TRBJ2-7; TRBD1 might be the D (6 bases). In germline, CDR1 is MGHRA, CDR2 YSYEKL. CDR3 length: 13 amino acids. V gave up 1 base and J gave up 5 bases, with 9 bases separating them. The CDR3 sequence: CASSQGAGDEQYF. In DNA, the CDR3 is TGCGCCAGCAGCCAAGGCGCAGGGGACGAGCAGTACTTC.

The chain links TRBV7-7 to TRBJ2-1; 8 bases fit TRBD2. Germline V CDR1 and CDR2: SSHAT, FNYEAQ (reference sequence). The CDR3 totals 15 residues. V shed 5 bases and J 2 bases; nucleotides not matched to a gene: 5. CDR3 sequence: CASSPRGGAYNEQFF. Written as DNA, the CDR3 is TGTGCCAGCAGCCCCCGGGGGGGGGCCTACAATGAGCAGTTCTTC.

This rearrangement joins TRBV6-6 to TRBJ1-3; D remains unclear. V was cut by 8 bases and J by 0 bases, with 8 bases left in between. Germline assignment: CDR1 MNHNY and CDR2 SVGAGI (reference sequence). The CDR3 sequence is 13 residues long. This chain's CDR3 is CASESGSGNTIYF. Written as DNA, the CDR3 is TGTGCCAGCGAATCCGGCTCTGGAAACACCATATATTTT.

This chain links TRBV4-1 with TRBJ2-3; 9 bases match TRBD2. V lost 3 bases and J lost 6; bases outside the gene matches: 13. This CDR3 is 17 amino acids long. From germline, CDR1 is MGHRA and CDR2 YSYEKL. In DNA, the CDR3 is TGCGCCAGCAGCCATGTGGTCGCTAGCGGGGCTGGGGATACGCAGTATTTT. Amino acid sequence: CASSHVVASGAGDTQYF.

The chain recombines TRBV7-9 with TRBJ1-1; D unclear. Trimming took off 1 base at V and 1 base at J, with 10 bases between the two ends. The CDR3 totals 15 residues. CDR1 and CDR2 from the germline V gene are SEHNR and FQNEAQ (reference sequence). The CDR3 DNA sequence: TGTGCCAGCAGCTTAGTATTCTCGGGGAACACTGAAGCTTTCTTT. Amino acids: CASSLVFSGNTEAFF.

This chain joins TRBV10-1 and TRBJ1-5, with 8 bases aligning to TRBD1. Germline-derived CDR1 and CDR2 are WNHNN and SYGVQD (reference sequence). V dropped 6 bases and J dropped 0; count of bases not matched to a gene: 10. The CDR3 is 17 amino acids. This CDR3 is CASRRENRGDSNQPQHF. The DNA of the CDR3 is TGCGCCAGCAGGCGGGAAAACAGGGGGGATAGCAATCAGCCCCAGCATTTT.

The chain carries TRBV7-8 and TRBJ2-1, with a weak D call TRBD2 (5 bases). V was pared by 8 bases and J by 9 bases, with 8 bases between. Germline loops: CDR1 SGHVS, CDR2 FQNEAQ. The CDR3 runs to 10 residues. This chain's CDR3 is CASPRGEQFF. The CDR3 nucleotides read TGTGCCAGCCCACGGGGTGAGCAGTTCTTC.

The chain employs TRBV6-2 or TRBV6-3 and TRBJ2-7, with 8 bases matching TRBD1. The CDR3 sequence is 15 residues long. The J segment lost 6 bases and the V segment lost 2 bases, leaving 9 bases of the junction unmatched. Looked up from germline, CDR1 is MNHEY and CDR2 is SVGEGT. The CDR3 spells CASSYRDRTYGEQYF. CDR3 sequence (DNA): TGTGCCAGCAGTTACCGGGACAGGACCTACGGCGAGCAGTACTTC.

V usage is TRBV18 and J usage is TRBJ2-4; the D gene is possibly TRBD1 (5 bases). The CDR3 contains 15 residues. Germline V gene data show CDR1 as KGHSH and CDR2 as LQKENI. V was clipped by 3 bases and J by 0 bases, with 9 bases between them. The CDR3: CASSPEQVAKNIQYF. Written as DNA, the CDR3 is TGTGCCAGCTCACCGGAACAGGTAGCCAAAAACATTCAGTACTTC.

This chain uses TRBV29-1 with TRBJ1-1, with 7 bases that match TRBD1. The CDR3 is 14 residues long. Germline lookup yields CDR1 SQVTM and CDR2 ANQGSEA. The J segment lost 4 bases and the V segment lost 6 bases, leaving 11 bases of the junction unmatched. The CDR3 DNA reads TGCAGCGTCGCTGGGGTCACAGGGGCCACTGAAGCTTTCTTT. Its translation: CSVAGVTGATEAFF.

The chain carries TRBV24-1 and TRBJ2-3, with D maybe TRBD1 (6 bases). Trimming stripped 5 bases from V and 2 bases from J, with 13 bases between. The germline V gene has CDR1 KGHDR and CDR2 SFDVKD. The CDR3 loop spans 15 amino acids. The CDR3 nucleotides read TGTGCCACCAGTGTCCCTAGGGGGAACACAGATACGCAGTATTTT. It yields the protein CATSVPRGNTDTQYF.

For the CDR3, the DNA is TGTGCCAGCAGCGAGGGGGCCCCCGGGACAAGGACCCCCCTCACGGACTTCGAGCAGTACTTC. Residues: CASSEGAPGTRTPLTDFEQYF. V gene TRBV21-1 combines with J gene TRBJ2-7; the table's D call TRBD1 went unverified against the DNA. TRBV21-1 is tagged as a pseudogene. There are 21 residues in the CDR3.

The V and J genes are TRBV27 and TRBJ1-6; possibly TRBD1 for D (5 bases). The ends were cut back, 3 bases at V and 6 bases at J, with 12 bases in the middle. Germline CDR1 reads MNHEY; CDR2 reads SMNVEV (reference sequence). This CDR3 is built from 15 residues. The CDR3: CASSFQVGGNSPLHF. CDR3 sequence (DNA): TGTGCCAGCAGTTTTCAGGTGGGGGGTAATTCACCCCTCCACTTT.

The rearrangement joins TRBV6-5 to TRBJ1-2, with 11 bases identical to TRBD1. The CDR3 covers 15 residues. Germline V gene lookup returns CDR1 MNHEY and CDR2 SVGAGI. Trimming removed 5 bases from V and 8 bases from J; junction bases left unmatched: 10. The CDR3 DNA sequence: TGTGCCAGCAGTCCGTGGACAGGGGGCGCGGGGGGCTACACCTTC. This sequence encodes CASSPWTGGAGGYTF.

The chain joins TRBV5-1 to TRBJ2-3; D is perhaps TRBD2 (5 bases). CDR3 length: 12 amino acids. V dropped 0 bases and J dropped 6 bases, with 5 bases sitting between them. Germline CDR1 and CDR2: SGHRS and YFSETQ. CDR3 region: CASSLASDTQYF. CDR3 bases: TGCGCCAGCAGCTTGGCTAGCGATACGCAGTATTTT.

This clone was observed once. The rearrangement links TRBV3-1 (or the pseudogene TRBV3-2) to TRBJ1-4; D is unresolved. The V end lost 1 base, the J end lost 6 bases, and 9 bases lay between the germline ends. CDR3 length equals 14 residues. Germline V gene sequence: CDR1 LGHDT, CDR2 YNNKEL (reference sequence). CDR3 bases: TGTGCCAGCAGCCAAGCGGGTTATCATGAAAAACTGTTTTTT. It is translated as CASSQAGYHEKLFF.

The table lists this clone with a count of one. The chain is built from TRBV19 and TRBJ2-4, with a tentative D call TRBD1 (5 bases). V dropped 5 bases and J dropped 7 bases, with 12 bases sitting between them. The CDR3 is 13 residues long. The germline CDR1 and CDR2 sequences are LNHDA and SQIVND (reference sequence). CDR3 bases: TGTGCCAGTAGTCGAGGTTCAGGGAACATTCAGTACTTC. This codes for CASSRGSGNIQYF.

The chain couples TRBV10-3 to TRBJ1-5; D may be TRBD1 (6 bases). Germline V CDR1 and CDR2: ENHRY, SYGVKD. The V end lost 10 bases, the J end lost 6 bases, and 22 bases lay between the germline ends. The CDR3 extends over 15 amino acids. CDR3 protein: CATQQGVGVGQPQHF. The CDR3 DNA follows: TGTGCCACCCAACAGGGAGTGGGTGTGGGTCAGCCCCAGCATTTT.

The J gene is TRBJ2-1, the V gene TRBV5-1; 7 positions match TRBD2. The J segment lost 2 bases and the V segment lost 4 bases, leaving 6 bases of the junction unmatched. CDR3 length: 15 amino acids. Germline CDR1 reads SGHRS; CDR2 reads YFSETQ. The CDR3 sequence: CASSLHGGAYNEQFF. CDR3 DNA: TGCGCCAGCAGCCTGCATGGGGGGGCCTACAATGAGCAGTTCTTC.

The rearrangement links TRBV27 to TRBJ2-5; 15 bases fit TRBD2. Germline values: CDR1 MNHEY, CDR2 SMNVEV (reference sequence). V shed 4 bases and J 5 bases; nucleotides not matched to a gene: 8. CDR3 size: 17 residues. DNA of the CDR3: TGTGCCAGCAGTTCGGGACTAGCGGGGGGCTACGCTGAGACCCAGTACTTC. This translates into CASSSGLAGGYAETQYF.

This chain joins TRBV12-3 or TRBV12-4 and TRBJ1-3, with a possible D match to TRBD1 (5 bases). This CDR3 is built from 13 residues. Trimming removed 3 bases from V and 4 bases from J, with 7 bases in between. The CDR3 nucleotides read TGTGCCAGCAGTTTGACAGACGGAAACACCATATATTTT. Its protein is CASSLTDGNTIYF.

The chain is built from TRBV19 and TRBJ1-2, with TRBD1 matching 10 bases. The CDR3 has 15 residues. With 5 bases clipped from V and 4 bases from J, the junction kept 7 bases outside the gene matches. Per germline, CDR1 LNHDA and CDR2 SQIVND (reference sequence). The CDR3 bases are TGTGCCAGTAGTCCTAGAAGGACAGGGGGCTATGGCTACACCTTC. It codes for CASSPRRTGGYGYTF.

The rearrangement joins TRBV4-3 to TRBJ1-2; unclear D gene. V was trimmed by 0 bases and J by 4 bases, leaving 9 bases between them. Germline V gene lookup returns CDR1 LGHNA and CDR2 YSLEER. The CDR3 is 14 residues long. CDR3 in DNA: TGCGCCAGCAGCCAAGAGTTGACTTCCTATGGCTACACCTTC. Translated, it gives CASSQELTSYGYTF.

V gene TRBV5-6 combines with J gene TRBJ2-5; D is unclear. The germline gives CDR1 SGHDT, CDR2 YYEEEE. With 1 base removed from V and 5 bases from J, the gap between germline ends came to 9 bases. The CDR3 loop spans 13 amino acids. CDR3 sequence: CASSLNPQETQYF. As DNA, the CDR3 is TGTGCCAGCAGCTTGAACCCACAGGAGACCCAGTACTTC.

This clone occurred a few times. CDR3 amino acids: CASSLEGGASPLHF. The CDR3 DNA is TGTGCCAGCAGCTTAGAAGGGGGGGCATCACCCCTCCACTTT. This chain links TRBV7-9 with TRBJ1-6; perhaps TRBD1 as D (6 bases). Trimming removed 1 base at V and 10 bases at J, with 11 bases between. Germline V gives CDR1 SEHNR, CDR2 FQNEAQ (reference sequence). The CDR3 runs to 14 residues. The whole variable domain, filled in from reference TRBV7-9 and TRBJ1-6, reads DTGVSQNPRHKITKRGQNVTFRCDPISEHNRLYWYRQTLGQGPEFLTYFQNEAQLEKSRLLSDRFSAERPKGSFSTLEIQRTEQGDSAMYLCASSLEGGASPLHFGNGTRLTVT.

The chain joins TRBV2 to TRBJ1-4; 8 bases map to TRBD1. In germline, CDR1 is SNHLY, CDR2 FYNNEI. V was clipped by 6 bases and J by 4 bases; unmatched bases: 7. This CDR3 contains 15 residues. The chain's CDR3 is CASSERTGHNEKLFF. CDR3 coding DNA: TGTGCCAGCAGCGAGAGGACAGGGCATAATGAAAAACTGTTTTTT.